The 12 T cell receptor beta chains reported below all come from one sample, sequenced in a study of Tregs in tolerant kidney transplant recipients. Assay: immunoSEQ multiplex PCR; the TCRdb copy retains only in-frame clones and omits some. Of tens of thousands of clones in the sample, 80% to 90% are singletons; the top ten hold 3.5% to 4.5%. The nonmyeloablative bone marrow transplants came from related graft donors, with transient mixed chimerism. Sequenced here: CD4+ T cells from blood (PBMCs), sampled 6 months after the transplant. Receptors originate from a human patient who received a combined kidney and bone marrow transplant. Some T cells may be graft donor cells.

This clone was observed a single time. This rearrangement joins TRBV15 to TRBJ2-1, with 8 positions matching TRBD2. The V segment lost 3 bases and the J segment 1 base; nucleotides outside the gene matches: 11. This CDR3 is built from 18 residues. Looked up from germline, CDR1 is LNHNV and CDR2 is YYDKDF (reference sequence). This CDR3 reads CATSSPGRRGGSYNEQFF. CDR3 nucleotides: TGTGCCACCAGCAGCCCTGGCAGACGGGGGGGATCCTACAATGAGCAGTTCTTC. Drawing the rest from reference TRBV15 and TRBJ2-1, the complete variable domain is DAMVIQNPRYQVTQFGKPVTLSCSQTLNHNVMYWYQQKSSQAPKLLFHYYDKDFNNEADTPDNFQSRRPNTSFCFLDIRSPGLGDTAMYLCATSSPGRRGGSYNEQFFGPGTRLTVL.

The CDR3 protein is CASSPGVGVRELFF. The DNA of the CDR3 is TGTGCCAGCAGCCCAGGGGTTGGTGTCCGGGAGCTGTTTTTT. This chain joins TRBV11-3 and TRBJ2-2; possible D gene TRBD1, 6 bases. The V end was cut by 5 bases, the J end by 9 bases, with 16 bases between. From germline, CDR1 is SGHNT and CDR2 YENEEA. The CDR3 extends over 14 amino acids.

This clone is a singleton in its sample. V usage is TRBV19 and J usage is TRBJ1-1; maybe TRBD1 (5 bases). The CDR3 contains 14 residues. Per the germline V gene, CDR1 is LNHDA and CDR2 is SQIVND (reference sequence). V was clipped by 3 bases and J by 0 bases, with 8 bases between them. The CDR3 sequence: CASSMDTLNTEAFF. The DNA of the CDR3 is TGTGCCAGTAGTATGGACACCTTGAACACTGAAGCTTTCTTT.

This chain connects TRBV11-3 to TRBJ2-7, with TRBD2 identical over 7 bases. This CDR3 has 16 amino acids. CDR1 and CDR2 from the germline V gene are SGHNT and YENEEA. The V gene end was trimmed by 8 bases and the J gene end by 0 bases; junction bases not matched to a gene: 13. CDR3 in amino acids: CASGRSGTLSSYEQYF. The CDR3 coding sequence is TGTGCCAGCGGCCGCAGCGGGACGCTTAGCTCCTACGAGCAGTACTTC.

The J gene is TRBJ1-5, the V gene TRBV7-6, with unresolved D. V dropped 2 bases and J dropped 3 bases, with 5 bases sitting between them. The CDR3 has 13 residues. Looked up from germline, CDR1 is SGHVS and CDR2 is FNYEAQ. The DNA for the CDR3 is TGTGCCAGCAGCTTAACAGACAATCAGCCCCAGCATTTT. Protein: CASSLTDNQPQHF.

This chain connects TRBV11-3 to TRBJ2-1; 7 nucleotides align to TRBD2. The J segment lost 10 bases and the V segment lost 5 bases, leaving 8 bases of the junction unmatched. CDR3 length equals 13 residues. The V gene's germline CDR1 is SGHNT and CDR2 YENEEA. The CDR3 nucleotides read TGTGCCAGCAGCCCCGCTAGCGGATCGGAGCAGTTCTTC. Translated: CASSPASGSEQFF.

In its sample, this clone was seen once. The chain uses TRBV29-1 and TRBJ2-2, with D possibly matching TRBD2 (5 bases). V dropped 2 bases and J dropped 7 bases, with 11 bases sitting between them. The CDR3 covers 13 residues. CDR1 and CDR2 (germline): SQVTM, ANQGSEA. CDR3 region: CSVENGMGGELFF. The CDR3 DNA sequence: TGCAGCGTTGAAAACGGGATGGGCGGGGAGCTGTTTTTT.

J is TRBJ2-7 and V is TRBV5-5, with TRBD1 matching 12 bases. Germline V gives CDR1 SGHKS, CDR2 YYEKEE (reference sequence). This CDR3 is 15 amino acids long. V lost 3 bases, J lost 5 bases, and 6 bases stayed unmatched. The CDR3 DNA follows: TGTGCCAGCAGCTACGGGACAGGGGGCAGAAACGAGCAGTACTTC. This codes for CASSYGTGGRNEQYF.

CDR3 DNA sequence: TGTGCCGGGGGGGGGAGCAATAGCAATCAGCCCCAGCATTTT. This translates into CAGGGSNSNQPQHF. The chain is built from TRBV6-6 and TRBJ1-5, with D tentatively TRBD1 (5 bases). Germline V gene lookup returns CDR1 MNHNY and CDR2 SVGAGI (reference sequence). Trimming removed 11 bases at V and 0 bases at J, with 14 bases between. This CDR3 has 14 amino acids.

This clone turned up a few times. CDR3 DNA: TGTGCCAGTAGTACATCCCTAGCGGGAGACTACAATGAGCAGTTCTTC. Translating gives CASSTSLAGDYNEQFF. The chain is built from TRBV19 and TRBJ2-1; 10 bases are a match to TRBD2. Germline trimming cut 4 bases from V and 3 bases from J; bases unmatched to any gene: 6. CDR1 LNHDA and CDR2 SQIVND come from the germline V gene (reference sequence). This CDR3 has 16 amino acids. Complete variable domain (other parts from reference TRBV19 and TRBJ2-1): DGGITQSPKYLFRKEGQNVTLSCEQNLNHDAMYWYRQDPGQGLRLIYYSQIVNDFQKGDIAEGYSVSREKKESFPLTVTSAQKNPTAFYLCASSTSLAGDYNEQFFGPGTRLTVL.

The chain couples TRBV30 to TRBJ1-1, with D possibly matching TRBD1 (5 bases). This CDR3 contains 14 residues. Germline V gene lookup returns CDR1 GTSNPN and CDR2 SVGIG (reference sequence). The V and J ends lost 2 bases and 11 bases respectively, with 21 bases between them. The CDR3 is CAWSNSGDGKAAFF. The CDR3 DNA reads TGTGCCTGGAGTAATTCGGGGGATGGAAAGGCGGCTTTCTTT.

This rearrangement joins TRBV11-3 to TRBJ2-7, with TRBD1 matching 9 bases. V lost 6 bases and J lost 0; bases outside the gene matches: 9. CDR3 size: 16 residues. Per the germline V gene, CDR1 is SGHNT and CDR2 is YENEEA. The CDR3 DNA reads TGTGCCAGCAGTCGACTCCGGGACAGGGTCTCCTACGAGCAGTACTTC. Its translation: CASSRLRDRVSYEQYF.